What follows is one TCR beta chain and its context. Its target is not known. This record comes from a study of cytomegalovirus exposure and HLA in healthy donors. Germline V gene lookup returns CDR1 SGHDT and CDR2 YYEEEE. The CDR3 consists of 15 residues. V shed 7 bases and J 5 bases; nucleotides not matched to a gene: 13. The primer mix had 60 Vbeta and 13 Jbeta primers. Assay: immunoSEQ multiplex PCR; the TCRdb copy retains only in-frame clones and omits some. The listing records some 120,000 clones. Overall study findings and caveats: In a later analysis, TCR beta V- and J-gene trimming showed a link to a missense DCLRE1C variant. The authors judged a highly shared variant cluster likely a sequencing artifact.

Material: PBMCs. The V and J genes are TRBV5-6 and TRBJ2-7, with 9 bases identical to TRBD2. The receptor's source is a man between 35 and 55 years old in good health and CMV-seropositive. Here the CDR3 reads CASRNLFSGSNEQYF. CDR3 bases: TGTGCCAGCCGGAACCTTTTTAGCGGGAGCAACGAGCAGTACTTC.